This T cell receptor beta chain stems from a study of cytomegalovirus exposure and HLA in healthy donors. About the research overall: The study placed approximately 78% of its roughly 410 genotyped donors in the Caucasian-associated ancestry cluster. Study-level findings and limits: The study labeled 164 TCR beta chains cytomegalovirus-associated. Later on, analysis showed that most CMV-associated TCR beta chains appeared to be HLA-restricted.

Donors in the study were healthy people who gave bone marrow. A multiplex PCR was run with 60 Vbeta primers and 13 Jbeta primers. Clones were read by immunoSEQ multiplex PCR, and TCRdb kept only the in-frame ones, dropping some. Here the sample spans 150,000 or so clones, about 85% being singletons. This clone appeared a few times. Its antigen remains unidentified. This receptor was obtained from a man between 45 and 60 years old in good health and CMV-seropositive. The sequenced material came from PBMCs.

CDR3 loop: CASSLVFMRENTEAFF. The CDR3 region has the DNA TGTGCCAGCAGTTTGGTATTCATGAGGGAGAACACTGAAGCTTTCTTT. The chain couples TRBV28 to TRBJ1-1, with D uncertain. Trimming shortened V by 3 bases and J by 1 base, and 15 bases separated the two germline ends. The germline V gene has CDR1 MDHEN and CDR2 SYDVKM. The CDR3 runs to 16 residues. The full variable domain, in which reference TRBV28 and TRBJ1-1 provide the parts outside the CDR3, is DVKVTQSSRYLVKRTGEKVFLECVQDMDHENMFWYRQDPGLGLRLIYFSYDVKMKEKGDIPEGYSVSREKKERFSLILESASTNQTSMYLCASSLVFMRENTEAFFGQGTRLTVV.